The 8 T cell receptor beta chains below come from one sample, sequenced in a study of post-analysis software for immune sequencing data. Whole-study findings and limits: With TRBV5-6, TRBV5-1 and TRBV20-1 included, about five TRBV segments were more frequent in patients than in controls.

Researchers reported that TCR beta cDNA libraries carried unique molecular identifiers. MiXCR was run by TCRdb on the PCR reads, yielding one entry per CDR3 protein. The data show around 710,000 distinct CDR3 sequences, 40% to 55% seen once. For these receptors, no antigen is known. The sample consisted of blood. The receptor source for this set is a girl aged 10 to 17 with multiple sclerosis.

The chain employs TRBV6-6 and TRBJ2-5; TRBD1 is a possible D gene (5 bases). CDR3 size: 16 residues. V was clipped by 0 bases and J by 0 bases, with 11 bases between them. Germline V CDR1 and CDR2: MNHNY, SVGAGI (reference sequence). For the CDR3, the DNA is TGTGCCAGCAGTTACTCAGGACATCTGTACCAAGAGACCCAGTACTTC. Protein: CASSYSGHLYQETQYF.

This clonotype was found many times. This rearrangement joins TRBV5-6 to TRBJ2-4; TRBD1 or TRBD2 may be the D gene (5 bases each). CDR1 and CDR2 from the germline V gene are SGHDT and YYEEEE. The CDR3 totals 16 residues. V lost 1 base, J lost 1 base, and 12 bases lay in between. The DNA for the CDR3 is TGTGCCAGCAGCTTGCCCTGGGGGTCTGCCAAAAACATTCAGTACTTC. Translation: CASSLPWGSAKNIQYF.

This chain joins TRBV5-8 and TRBJ1-2; D unclear. V lost 0 bases, J lost 4 bases, and 13 bases lay in between. This CDR3 contains 15 residues. Germline CDR1 is SGHTS and CDR2 is YDEGEE. The CDR3 loop reads CASSLGGIVRYGYTF. CDR3 nucleotides: TGTGCCAGCAGCTTGGGGGGAATTGTCCGCTATGGCTACACCTTC.

A note on this clonotype: The junction departs from the called germline gene at one end, perhaps through a read error. The chain uses TRBV7-8 and TRBJ1-5, with 7 bases aligning to TRBD1. The CDR3 contains 16 residues. Germline lookup yields CDR1 SGHVS and CDR2 FQNEAQ. The CDR3 nucleotides read TGTGCCAACAGCCCCCCCGGGACAGCTAGCAATCAGCCCCAGCATTTT. Translation: CANSPPGTASNQPQHF.

This rearrangement joins TRBV3-1 to TRBJ2-1, with 7 nucleotides matching TRBD2. The trim removed 1 base at V and 6 bases at J, leaving 18 bases unmatched. This CDR3 comprises 19 residues. From germline, CDR1 is LGHDT and CDR2 YNNKEL (reference sequence). CDR3 residues: CASSQAGWKGRGRGNEQFF. The CDR3 nucleotides read TGTGCCAGCAGCCAAGCGGGCTGGAAGGGACGAGGGAGGGGCAATGAGCAGTTCTTC.

This chain connects TRBV29-1 to TRBJ2-1; 12 bases agree with TRBD2. After removal of 4 bases from V and 9 bases from J, the junction contained 7 bases not matched to a gene. Germline assignment: CDR1 SQVTM and CDR2 ANQGSEA. The CDR3 contains 14 residues. The CDR3 DNA reads TGCAGCGTTGTGGCACTAGCGGGAGGCCCTGAGCAGTTCTTC. As protein: CSVVALAGGPEQFF.

The chain carries TRBV29-1 and TRBJ1-2; TRBD1 matches at 7 bases. Germline CDR1 reads SQVTM; CDR2 reads ANQGSEA. With 5 bases clipped from V and 1 base from J, the junction kept 4 bases outside the gene matches. The CDR3 covers 13 residues. The CDR3 sequence is CSVTGDVNYGYTF. Written as DNA, the CDR3 is TGCAGCGTTACAGGGGACGTTAACTATGGCTACACCTTC.

A few counts support this clonotype. V and J are TRBV10-3 and TRBJ2-1; 9 nucleotides align to TRBD2. Per germline, CDR1 ENHRY and CDR2 SYGVKD. There are 15 residues in the CDR3. With 4 bases clipped from V and 8 bases from J, the junction kept 9 bases outside the gene matches. CDR3 in DNA: TGTGCCATCAGTGGGATAGCGGGAGCCCCGGATGAGCAGTTCTTC. Translated, it gives CAISGIAGAPDEQFF.